This T cell receptor beta chain was recovered during a study of blood T cell repertoires in COVID-19. Across the whole study: The United States, Italy and Spain supplied acute and convalescent COVID-19 samples.

With 2 bases removed from V and 1 base from J, the gap between germline ends came to 11 bases. The CDR3 totals 15 residues. The germline CDR1 and CDR2 sequences are MNHEY and SMNVEV (reference sequence). Libraries were prepared by immunoSEQ multiplex PCR; TCRdb keeps only in-frame clonotypes and omits some of them. The sample consists of over 150,000 clones, 75% to 90% of them appearing once. This chain connects TRBV27 to TRBJ1-2; D may be TRBD1 (6 bases). This receptor was identified in a woman of 80 years or more with active or convalescent COVID-19. Sample: peripheral blood. This CDR3 reads CASSLTGRGNYGYTF. Written as DNA, the CDR3 is TGTGCCAGCAGTTTAACGGGCAGGGGTAACTATGGCTACACCTTC.